This is a list of T cell receptor beta chains from one sample in a study of blood T cells in healthy people across ages. TCRdb reanalysed the 5' RACE reads using MiXCR and keeps one entry per CDR3 protein. Of over 950,000 distinct CDR3 sequences listed, just over 50% were seen once; the top ten hold about 22%. The sequencing sample was made of blood. The receptor set was obtained from an older woman in good health. CDR3s include the opening cysteine and the closing phenylalanine or tryptophan. The D gene is left open where the match is weak. A clone size is listed for some rows: how often the clone was seen (once, few, many), or a class if it is expanded.

j_call	clone_size	d_call	v_call	cdr3_nt	cdr3_aa
TRBJ2-5	few	TRBD1	TRBV18	TGTGCCAGCTCACCACAAGAGGGGGCACGAGAGACCCAGTACTTC	CASSPQEGARETQYF
TRBJ1-1	NA	NA	TRBV7-9	TGTGCCAGCAGCTTAGAGGACCGGGAAGAAGCTTTCTTT	CASSLEDREEAFF
TRBJ2-5	NA	NA	TRBV7-9	TGTGCCAGCAGCCTCCACCGGACAGAGACCCAGTACTTC	CASSLHRTETQYF
TRBJ1-3	once	NA	TRBV13	TGTGCCAGCAGCAATACGGGTTTAACTGGAAACACCATATATTTT	CASSNTGLTGNTIYF
TRBJ1-2	NA	NA	TRBV15	TGTGCCACCAGCAGAGATCGGACAGTTGGGGTTCTCGGCTACACCTTC	CATSRDRTVGVLGYTF
TRBJ2-5	NA	NA	TRBV12-3/TRBV12-4	TGTGCCAGCAGGGTAGCCAGGGGCGGTGGAGAGACCCAGTACTTC	CASRVARGGGETQYF
TRBJ2-3	NA	NA	TRBV28	TGTGCCAGCAAGGGAGCGGATACGCAGTATTTT	CASKGADTQYF
TRBJ2-5	few	TRBD2	TRBV29-1	TGCAGCGTTGGGGGGGGACGGTCCCAAGAGACCCAGTACTTC	CSVGGGRSQETQYF
TRBJ2-7	few	NA	TRBV6-5	TGTGCCAGCAGTTACTCCCACGGACGGGTTTCCTACGAGCAGTACTTC	CASSYSHGRVSYEQYF
TRBJ2-7	NA	TRBD2	TRBV2	TGTGCCAGCAGTGAAGAAGGGCGACTAGCGGAACCCGCCTACGAGCAGTACTTC	CASSEEGRLAEPAYEQYF
TRBJ2-6	once	NA	TRBV2	TGTGCCAGCACGGGTCTCACAGCGGGGGCCAACGTCCTGACTTTC	CASTGLTAGANVLTF
TRBJ2-1	few	NA	TRBV4-3	TGCGCCAGCAGCCAAGTTCTGGGGGCGGAGGAGCAGTTCTTC	CASSQVLGAEEQFF
TRBJ1-4	few	NA	TRBV5-1	TGCGCCAGCAGGCTGTCCGGACAAGAAGAAAAACTGTTTTTT	CASRLSGQEEKLFF
TRBJ1-5	NA	NA	TRBV10-3	TGTGCCATCAGTGAGACGAATCAGCCCCAGCATTTT	CAISETNQPQHF
TRBJ2-6	NA	TRBD1	TRBV5-1	TGCGCCAGCAGCAGCTCGACAGGGTCGGCCGGGGCCAACGTCCTGACTTTC	CASSSSTGSAGANVLTF
TRBJ2-6	NA	NA	TRBV7-2	TGTGCCAGCAGCTTAGGAGGGTTCTCTGGGGCCAACGTCCTGACTTTC	CASSLGGFSGANVLTF
TRBJ1-4	few	NA	TRBV29-1	TGCAGCGTTGAAGTTCCGGGGGCAACTAATGAAAAACTGTTTTTT	CSVEVPGATNEKLFF
TRBJ1-2	few	NA	TRBV27	TGTGCCGGCAGTTCCGTAGGATATGGCTACACCTTC	CAGSSVGYGYTF
TRBJ1-2	few	NA	TRBV6-6	TGTGCCAGCAGTTACTCGCAGGACAGCAAATATGGCTACACCTTC	CASSYSQDSKYGYTF
TRBJ1-5	NA	NA	TRBV15	TGTGCCACCAGCAGAACCATAGACAGGCGGGAACAGCCCCAGCATTTT	CATSRTIDRREQPQHF
TRBJ2-7	NA	TRBD1	TRBV20-1	TGCAGTACCACCGGGACAGGGTATTGCGAGCAGTACTTC	CSTTGTGYCEQYF
TRBJ2-4	NA	NA	TRBV4-1	TGCGCCAGCAGCCAAGATGGGAAGGAGGGTGACATTCAGTACTTC	CASSQDGKEGDIQYF
TRBJ2-1	once	TRBD2	TRBV7-3	TGTGCCAGCAGCTTAAGGGGGACTAGCGGAAACAATGAGCAGTTCTTC	CASSLRGTSGNNEQFF
TRBJ2-3	few	TRBD2	TRBV20-1	TGCAGTGCTAGAGATAGCGGGACTGGACTCGCAGATACGCAGTATTTT	CSARDSGTGLADTQYF
TRBJ2-7	NA	TRBD2	TRBV15	TGTGCCACCAGCCCCCAACCCGGACTAGCGAAACCCTACGAGCAGTACTTC	CATSPQPGLAKPYEQYF